This entry is about one TCR beta chain. The antigen is undetermined. This CDR3 is built from 14 residues. Germline assignment: CDR1 LNHDA and CDR2 SQIVND (reference sequence). The sample is drawn from a study of cytomegalovirus exposure and HLA in healthy donors. Whole-study context: Earlier work reported roughly 120 million unique TCR beta sequences from about 200 million T cells.

It was with 60 Vbeta and 13 Jbeta primers that the PCR ran. Sequencing used immunoSEQ multiplex PCR; TCRdb keeps in-frame clones, though not all of them. Among 150,000 to 200,000 clones, around 80% were seen once, and the ten largest hold more than 3%. Study-level points and caveats: Investigators reported 150 to 200 TCR beta chains as tied to cytomegalovirus. Likely technical artifact: a cluster of highly shared sequence variants.

The chain joins TRBV19 to TRBJ2-5, with 8 nucleotides matching TRBD1. The J call may be in error: the DNA end matches TRBJ2-7 better. The origin of this receptor is a woman between 55 and 75 years old in good health and CMV-seropositive. Source material: PBMCs. CDR3 region: CASSPRGQAYEQYF. For the CDR3, the DNA is TGTGCCAGTAGTCCTCGGGGACAGGCCTACGAGCAGTACTTC.